The 17 T cell receptor beta chains reported below all come from one sample, sequenced in a study of T cell repertoires in cytomegalovirus infection. TCRdb re-analysed the reads in MiXCR, keeping a single row per CDR3 protein. There are 200,000 to 300,000 distinct CDR3 sequences in the sample; approximately 6.7% occur only once, and roughly 6% lies in the top ten. The sequencing input was PBMCs. The receptors were sampled from a human donor in good health (CMV status not recorded). Some clones in this sample may be carry-over from other donors' samples.

This clonotype was seen many times. The rearrangement links TRBV11-2 to TRBJ2-7; no reliable D call. The V gene lost 2 bases and the J gene lost 3 bases, with 8 bases spanning the gap. CDR3 size: 13 residues. Germline V gene data show CDR1 as SGHAT and CDR2 as FQNNGV. In nucleotides, the CDR3 is TGTGCCAGCAGCTTAAGAAATTTCTACGAGCAGTACTTC. It yields the protein CASSLRNFYEQYF.

CDR3 sequence reads: CSARLASGVRYEQYF. The CDR3 coding sequence is TGCAGTGCTAGATTGGCTAGCGGGGTCAGGTACGAGCAGTACTTC. The J gene is TRBJ2-7, the V gene TRBV20-1; 9 bases are shared with TRBD2. The CDR3 contains 15 residues. Germline V CDR1 and CDR2: DFQATT, SNEGSKA (reference sequence). J gave up 4 bases and V 2 bases, and 9 bases lay outside the gene matches.

This clonotype was detected many times. The chain has TRBV19 and TRBJ2-5; unclear D gene. The germline V gene has CDR1 LNHDA and CDR2 SQIVND (reference sequence). The CDR3 spans 13 residues. The germline V and J ends were trimmed by 5 bases and 1 base, with 8 bases remaining between them. The CDR3 loop is CASSPSFQETQYF. CDR3 sequence (DNA): TGTGCCAGTAGTCCATCATTCCAAGAGACCCAGTACTTC.

There are many counts of this clonotype. This chain links TRBV7-2 with TRBJ1-5; D uncertain. The germline V gene has CDR1 SGHTA and CDR2 FQGNSA. V gave up 1 base and J gave up 2 bases, with 12 bases separating them. This CDR3 comprises 16 residues. As DNA, the CDR3 is TGTGCCAGCAGCTTAGGGGGAGGGTTTGGCAATCAGCCCCAGCATTTT. Translation: CASSLGGGFGNQPQHF.

This clonotype was seen many times. This chain links TRBV6-6 with TRBJ2-5, with 7 positions matching TRBD1. Trimming cost V 2 bases and J 5 bases; bases outside gene matches: 14. The CDR3 is 17 residues long. Germline CDR1 is MNHNY and CDR2 is SVGAGI (reference sequence). For the CDR3, the DNA is TGTGCCAGCAGTTACACCCTAGACAGGGTCGGGGAGGAGACCCAGTACTTC. Its translation: CASSYTLDRVGEETQYF.

In DNA form, the CDR3 reads TGTGCCAGCCGCCCAGGTAGACCGAACACTGAAGCTTTCTTT. Its translation: CASRPGRPNTEAFF. The rearrangement uses TRBV6-5 and TRBJ1-1, with D unclear. CDR1 MNHEY and CDR2 SVGAGI come from the germline V gene. This CDR3 is built from 14 residues. V lost 8 bases to trimming and J lost 1 base, with 14 bases between them.

This clonotype was observed many times. V gene TRBV6-5 combines with J gene TRBJ2-2; 10 positions agree with TRBD1. The CDR3 length is 14 residues. Losses at the gene ends were 8 bases for V and 4 bases for J; bases not matched to a gene: 4. Per the germline V gene, CDR1 is MNHEY and CDR2 is SVGAGI. CDR3 loop: CASHRTGGTGELFF. In nucleotides, the CDR3 is TGTGCCAGCCACCGGACAGGGGGCACCGGGGAGCTGTTTTTT.

This clonotype was observed many times. The chain joins TRBV4-1 to TRBJ2-5, with D uncertain. Looked up from germline, CDR1 is MGHRA and CDR2 is YSYEKL. CDR3 length: 14 amino acids. Trimming shortened V by 0 bases and J by 0 bases, and 5 bases separated the two germline ends. This CDR3 reads CASSQDQYQETQYF. The DNA of the CDR3 is TGCGCCAGCAGCCAAGATCAGTACCAAGAGACCCAGTACTTC.

This clonotype was seen ten or more times. The chain joins TRBV11-3 to TRBJ1-1; 8 bases line up with TRBD1. The V segment lost 5 bases and the J segment 1 base; nucleotides outside the gene matches: 6. Germline V gene data show CDR1 as SGHNT and CDR2 as YENEEA. The CDR3 sequence is 15 residues long. CDR3 region: CASSKGQDGNTEAFF. Here the CDR3 DNA reads TGTGCCAGCAGCAAGGGACAGGATGGGAACACTGAAGCTTTCTTT.

Many counts were recorded for this clonotype. This sequence joins TRBV20-1 and TRBJ1-1; D is possibly TRBD1 (6 bases). This CDR3 comprises 15 residues. V dropped 1 base and J dropped 1 base, with 13 bases sitting between them. Germline V gene sequence: CDR1 DFQATT, CDR2 SNEGSKA (reference sequence). The CDR3, as DNA: TGCAGTGCTAGAGGGTCACAGGGAAGGAACACTGAAGCTTTCTTT. Its protein is CSARGSQGRNTEAFF.

The sample holds many counts of this clonotype. The V and J genes are TRBV7-2 and TRBJ1-2; 8 nucleotides match TRBD1. Germline V CDR1 and CDR2: SGHTA, FQGNSA. This CDR3 region has 14 residues. The junction had 6 bases not matched to a gene; V was cut back by 6 bases and J by 3 bases. This chain's CDR3 is CASRTGGSDYGYTF. CDR3 coding DNA: TGTGCCAGCAGAACAGGGGGATCTGACTATGGCTACACCTTC.

This clonotype occurred many times. The J gene is TRBJ2-1, the V gene TRBV7-8; the D gene could be TRBD1 or TRBD2 (5 bases each). This CDR3 contains 16 residues. Germline assignment: CDR1 SGHVS and CDR2 FQNEAQ. The V end was cut by 4 bases, the J end by 3 bases, with 16 bases between. The CDR3 nucleotides are TGTGCCAGCAGCTCACGCAGGGAGAGTGGCTACAATGAGCAGTTCTTC. This gives the protein CASSSRRESGYNEQFF.

This clonotype was counted at least ten times. V and J are TRBV2 and TRBJ1-1; the D is unclear. Trimming pared 8 bases from V and 6 bases from J, leaving 7 bases between. In germline, CDR1 is SNHLY, CDR2 FYNNEI. This CDR3 spans 10 amino acids. The CDR3 DNA reads TGTGCCAGCTCCGGAGCTGAAGCTTTCTTT. The encoded protein is CASSGAEAFF.

This clonotype has at least ten counts. The chain uses TRBV29-1 and TRBJ1-4; D unresolved. Germline V gives CDR1 SQVTM, CDR2 ANQGSEA. CDR3 size: 16 residues. Deletions cut 7 bases from V and 0 bases from J, with 18 bases between. The CDR3 DNA reads as TGCAGCGGCCGTGAGGGTCGGGGTGCAACTAATGAAAAACTGTTTTTT. Translation gives CSGREGRGATNEKLFF.

This clonotype came up many times. CDR3 DNA sequence: TGTGCCAGCAGCACTCGAACCGGGACAGGCTACACCTTC. It yields the protein CASSTRTGTGYTF. The V gene is TRBV7-9, the J gene TRBJ1-2; tentatively, D is TRBD1 (6 bases). CDR3 length equals 13 residues. Germline lookup yields CDR1 SEHNR and CDR2 FQNEAQ (reference sequence). V was trimmed by 5 bases and J by 8 bases, leaving 15 bases between them.

This clonotype has more than one count but fewer than ten. The CDR3 coding sequence is TGTGCCATCCGTCGATCGAGCACAGATACGCAGTATTTT. Translation: CAIRRSSTDTQYF. The chain has TRBV12-3 or TRBV12-4 and TRBJ2-3, with D unresolved. The V gene lost 10 bases and the J gene lost 0 bases, with 11 bases spanning the gap. The CDR3 runs 13 residues.

This clonotype was seen a handful of times. The chain uses TRBV11-1 and TRBJ2-2, with D unclear. Trimming stripped 3 bases from V and 0 bases from J, with 8 bases between. The CDR3 length is 15 residues. Looked up from germline, CDR1 is SGHAT and CDR2 is FQDESV (reference sequence). CDR3 residues: CASSFNDANTGELFF. CDR3 bases: TGTGCCAGCAGCTTCAACGACGCGAACACCGGGGAGCTGTTTTTT.